The rows below give T cell receptor beta chains drawn from one sample of a study of blood T cell repertoires in COVID-19. Clones were read by immunoSEQ multiplex PCR, and TCRdb kept only the in-frame ones, dropping some. Of roughly 120,000 clones listed, 75% to 90% are singletons. Sequenced material: peripheral blood. These receptors originate from a woman of 80 years or more with COVID-19, enrolled during active disease. Both conserved end residues are part of each CDR3. The D gene is left open where the match is weak. Clone size, where shown, is once, few, many, or a class for clones that have expanded.

v_call: TRBV19; d_call: TRBD1; cdr3_length: 15; clone_size: few; j_call: TRBJ2-7; cdr3_nt: TGTGCCAGTAGTCCAGGACAAGGGGGCCTCTACGAGCAGTACTTC; cdr3_aa: CASSPGQGGLYEQYF
v_call: TRBV5-1; d_call: TRBD1; cdr3_length: 14; clone_size: NA; j_call: TRBJ2-5; cdr3_nt: TGCGCCAGCAGCCCTAGACAGGGCCGGGAGACCCAGTACTTC; cdr3_aa: CASSPRQGRETQYF
v_call: TRBV18; d_call: TRBD1; cdr3_length: 16; clone_size: few; j_call: TRBJ2-7; cdr3_nt: TGTGCCAGCTCAGAGGGACAGGTCATGGGTCTCGACGAGCAGTACTTC; cdr3_aa: CASSEGQVMGLDEQYF
v_call: TRBV4-3; d_call: TRBD1; cdr3_length: 15; clone_size: NA; j_call: TRBJ2-7; cdr3_nt: TGCGCCAGCAGCCAAGCTGTGGACAGGGTCTACGAGCAGTACTTC; cdr3_aa: CASSQAVDRVYEQYF
v_call: TRBV19; d_call: NA; cdr3_length: 13; clone_size: NA; j_call: TRBJ1-1; cdr3_nt: TGTGCCAGTAGCCTCCGGAGGGACACTGAAGCTTTCTTT; cdr3_aa: CASSLRRDTEAFF
v_call: TRBV5-1; d_call: NA; cdr3_length: 16; clone_size: NA; j_call: TRBJ2-2; cdr3_nt: TGCGCCAGCAGCCCCGTGGGGGCCATGGGTACCGGGGAGCTGTTTTTT; cdr3_aa: CASSPVGAMGTGELFF
v_call: TRBV6-4; d_call: NA; cdr3_length: 14; clone_size: NA; j_call: TRBJ2-1; cdr3_nt: TGTGCCAGCAGTGAGGGGTGGGAGCGGCATGAGCAGTTCTTC; cdr3_aa: CASSEGWERHEQFF
v_call: TRBV28; d_call: NA; cdr3_length: 19; clone_size: NA; j_call: TRBJ1-6; cdr3_nt: TGTGCCAGCAGTCCCCTGGATTTGGCGCGGAGCTCCTATAATTCACCCCTCCACTTT; cdr3_aa: CASSPLDLARSSYNSPLHF
v_call: TRBV21-1; d_call: NA; cdr3_length: 20; clone_size: NA; j_call: TRBJ2-7; cdr3_nt: TGTGCCAGCAGCAAGGGAGCCAGGACTAGCGGGGGACCTGGAAAATACGAGCAGTACTTC; cdr3_aa: CASSKGARTSGGPGKYEQYF
v_call: TRBV2; d_call: NA; cdr3_length: 14; clone_size: few; j_call: TRBJ1-2; cdr3_nt: TGTGCCAGCAGTGAAGTGGGCCGCGCCTATGGCTACACCTTC; cdr3_aa: CASSEVGRAYGYTF